Below are 18 T cell receptor beta chains sequenced from a single sample in a study of metastatic and nonmetastatic thyroid tumors. TCRdb re-processed the PCR reads through MiXCR. The data show more than 85,000 clones, around 7.8% seen once. Nobody among the patients had been given any treatment before thyroid surgery. Sequencing was performed on blood. These receptors originate from a female donor with papillary thyroid cancer or a benign thyroid nodule (not recorded which). Some clones in this sample may be carry-over from other donors' samples.

Concerning this clone itself: This could be a read error, since a much larger clone is one nucleotide away. The chain is built from TRBV5-1 and TRBJ2-1; D possibly uses TRBD1 or TRBD2 (6 bases each). The CDR3 loop spans 14 amino acids. V was trimmed by 5 bases and J by 2 bases, leaving 11 bases between them. The germline CDR1 and CDR2 sequences are SGHRS and YFSETQ. This CDR3 is CASSPGATYNEQFF. CDR3 coding DNA: TGCGCCAGCAGTCCGGGGGCTACCTACAATGAGCAGTTCTTC.

This clone was detected ten times or more. The V call is TRBV7-3, the J call TRBJ2-3, with 11 nucleotides matching TRBD2. From germline, CDR1 is SGHTA and CDR2 FQGTGA. CDR3 length: 14 amino acids. Trimming removed 4 bases from V and 6 bases from J; junction bases left unmatched: 3. The CDR3 is CASSSTSGADTQYF. DNA for the CDR3: TGTGCCAGCAGCTCGACTAGCGGGGCCGATACGCAGTATTTT. The full variable domain, with the rest looked up from reference TRBV7-3 and TRBJ2-3, is GAGVSQTPSNKVTEKGKYVELRCDPISGHTALYWYRQSLGQGPEFLIYFQGTGAADDSGLPNDRFFAVRPEGSVSTLKIQRTERGDSAVYLCASSSTSGADTQYFGPGTRLTVL.

This clone showed up many times. This chain links TRBV19 with TRBJ1-1, with 8 positions matching TRBD1. CDR3 length: 13 amino acids. Germline trimming cut 8 bases from V and 0 bases from J; bases unmatched to any gene: 2. Germline V gene lookup returns CDR1 LNHDA and CDR2 SQIVND (reference sequence). The CDR3 loop is CASGGQVNTEAFF. CDR3 DNA sequence: TGTGCCAGTGGGGGACAGGTGAACACTGAAGCTTTCTTT.

This clone was recorded many times. The chain employs TRBV25-1 and TRBJ2-3, with 14 bases aligning to TRBD2. Unmatched junction bases numbered 4, after V lost 2 bases and J lost 0 bases. Per germline, CDR1 MGHDK and CDR2 SYGVNS. The CDR3 has 18 residues. The CDR3 spells CASSEGTSGGPSTDTQYF. For the CDR3, the DNA is TGTGCCAGCAGTGAAGGGACTAGCGGGGGCCCTAGCACAGATACGCAGTATTTT.

The sample holds a few counts of this clone. Other DNA sequences in the same sample also yield this CDR3. The chain uses TRBV12-3 or TRBV12-4 and TRBJ2-3, with D unclear. This CDR3 region has 15 residues. Trimming shortened V by 7 bases and J by 6 bases, and 20 bases separated the two germline ends. The CDR3 protein is CASKSGLEWSDTQYF. CDR3 DNA sequence: TGTGCCAGCAAATCGGGTCTAGAGTGGTCCGATACGCAGTATTTT.

This clone occurred many times. This rearrangement joins TRBV5-4 to TRBJ1-4; D uncertain. The CDR3 sequence is 13 residues long. With 5 bases removed from V and 6 bases from J, the gap between germline ends came to 11 bases. Germline V gives CDR1 SGHNT, CDR2 YYREEE (reference sequence). CDR3 residues: CASSLGSDEKLFF. CDR3 in DNA: TGTGCCAGCAGTTTAGGCTCAGATGAAAAACTGTTTTTT.

This clone was seen a handful of times. The rearrangement joins TRBV27 to TRBJ1-1, with D maybe TRBD1 (5 bases). Germline assignment: CDR1 MNHEY and CDR2 SMNVEV (reference sequence). The V end was cut by 11 bases, the J end by 0 bases, with 16 bases between. The CDR3 has 14 amino acids. The CDR3 DNA sequence: TGTGCCGTTAGACGGGACTCCTTGAACACTGAAGCTTTCTTT. Its translation: CAVRRDSLNTEAFF.

This clone was observed at least ten times. The V and J genes are TRBV19 and TRBJ2-7; D could derive from TRBD1 or TRBD2 (5 bases each). The CDR3 length is 15 residues. Per the germline V gene, CDR1 is LNHDA and CDR2 is SQIVND (reference sequence). The V and J ends lost 10 bases and 0 bases respectively, with 19 bases between them. The CDR3 sequence: CATRGERRYSYEQYF. For the CDR3, the DNA is TGTGCCACCCGAGGGGAACGCAGATACTCCTACGAGCAGTACTTC. Complete variable domain (other parts from reference TRBV19 and TRBJ2-7): DGGITQSPKYLFRKEGQNVTLSCEQNLNHDAMYWYRQDPGQGLRLIYYSQIVNDFQKGDIAEGYSVSREKKESFPLTVTSAQKNPTAFYLCATRGERRYSYEQYFGPGTRLTVT.

This clone was recorded many times. This rearrangement joins TRBV27 to TRBJ1-5; D is uncertain. The V end was cut by 3 bases, the J end by 3 bases, with 15 bases between. The germline V gene encodes CDR1 MNHEY and CDR2 SMNVEV (reference sequence). CDR3 length equals 16 residues. This CDR3 reads CASSFRKGGTNQPQHF. DNA of the CDR3: TGTGCCAGCAGTTTTAGGAAGGGAGGAACCAATCAGCCCCAGCATTTT.

This clone was detected ten times or more. The V and J genes are TRBV27 and TRBJ1-6, with a possible D match to TRBD1 (5 bases). CDR3 length: 14 residues. Germline CDR1 and CDR2: MNHEY and SMNVEV (reference sequence). Trimming cost V 8 bases and J 9 bases, with 17 bases left between them. CDR3 sequence: CASRGTSGGSPLHF. The DNA of the CDR3 is TGTGCCAGCCGAGGGACTTCCGGGGGTTCACCCCTCCACTTT.

In its sample, this clone was seen many times. The chain uses TRBV6-5 and TRBJ1-5; D gene uncertain. The V gene lost 0 bases and the J gene lost 7 bases, with 13 bases spanning the gap. The CDR3 is 15 residues long. Germline CDR1 MNHEY, CDR2 SVGAGI. The chain's CDR3 is CASSYSRELRQPQHF. The DNA for the CDR3 is TGTGCCAGCAGTTACTCGAGAGAGCTCAGGCAGCCCCAGCATTTT.

This clone was found a few times. The chain couples TRBV28 to TRBJ2-7; D not resolved. The V end was cut by 5 bases, the J end by 5 bases, with 7 bases between. The CDR3 has 11 residues. Germline-derived CDR1 and CDR2 are MDHEN and SYDVKM. In DNA form, the CDR3 reads TGTGCCAGCAGTATACGGGACGAGCAGTACTTC. This codes for CASSIRDEQYF.

This clone was seen many times. Within the sample, other DNA sequences also encode this same CDR3. The chain has TRBV27 and TRBJ2-1; 9 bases agree with TRBD2. The germline V gene encodes CDR1 MNHEY and CDR2 SMNVEV (reference sequence). V shed 7 bases, J shed 4 bases, and the junction held 8 bases outside the gene matches. The CDR3 is 15 residues long. The CDR3 nucleotides read TGTGCCAGCAAGTCAAGCGGGGGGCCTTACAATGAGCAGTTCTTC. Translated, it gives CASKSSGGPYNEQFF.

This clone was seen ten or more times. V is TRBV6-1 and J is TRBJ2-7; TRBD1 aligns across 9 bases. In germline, CDR1 is MNHNS, CDR2 SASEGT. V shed 1 base and J 1 base; nucleotides not matched to a gene: 5. CDR3 size: 16 residues. In nucleotides, the CDR3 is TGTGCCAGCAGTGAAGTTGCGGGACAGGGTTCCTACGAGCAGTACTTC. Protein product: CASSEVAGQGSYEQYF.

This clone occurred many times. This rearrangement joins TRBV2 to TRBJ2-5; possibly TRBD2 for D (6 bases). The V gene lost 2 bases and the J gene lost 3 bases, with 10 bases spanning the gap. Germline values: CDR1 SNHLY, CDR2 FYNNEI. The CDR3 consists of 14 residues. The CDR3: CASSETRGKETQYF. DNA for the CDR3: TGTGCCAGCAGTGAAACACGGGGGAAAGAGACCCAGTACTTC.

The sample holds many counts of this clone. This chain connects TRBV5-5 to TRBJ1-6, with D unclear. V was clipped by 0 bases and J by 12 bases, with 10 bases between them. Germline V gene sequence: CDR1 SGHKS, CDR2 YYEKEE (reference sequence). The CDR3 contains 13 residues. CDR3 amino acids: CASSLESSRPLHF. In nucleotides, the CDR3 is TGTGCCAGCAGCTTGGAGAGTTCTCGACCCCTCCACTTT.

This clone was counted at least ten times. V and J are TRBV15 and TRBJ2-7; D is undetermined. Germline assignment: CDR1 LNHNV and CDR2 YYDKDF (reference sequence). This CDR3 region has 13 residues. V shed 0 bases and J shed 4 bases, with 7 bases lying between them. The CDR3 here is CATSRDQEYEQYF. The CDR3 nucleotides are TGTGCCACCAGCAGAGATCAGGAGTACGAGCAGTACTTC. The whole variable domain, remainder taken from reference TRBV15 and TRBJ2-7, is DAMVIQNPRYQVTQFGKPVTLSCSQTLNHNVMYWYQQKSSQAPKLLFHYYDKDFNNEADTPDNFQSRRPNTSFCFLDIRSPGLGDTAMYLCATSRDQEYEQYFGPGTRLTVT.

This clone was seen ten or more times. The rearrangement uses TRBV5-1 and TRBJ2-3; tentatively, D is TRBD2 (5 bases). The V and J ends lost 3 bases and 1 base respectively, with 9 bases between them. The CDR3 length is 14 residues. Germline values: CDR1 SGHRS, CDR2 YFSETQ. CDR3 loop: CASSSVGGTDTQYF. The CDR3, as DNA: TGCGCCAGCAGCTCTGTCGGGGGCACAGATACGCAGTATTTT.